These 10 T cell receptor beta chains share one sample of origin, sequenced in a study of shared clonotypes between healthy human individuals (dated by TCRdb to about 2020). The library was produced with the immunoSEQ multiplex PCR assay. What TCRdb holds here is the immuneACCESS table cut down to in-frame rearrangements. Part of the clones is not present; checked against another copy, under half of the missing clones reflect an unresolved V gene, and the others are unexplained. This sample lists some 1 million clones; about 75% were detected once. 1.2% to 1.5% of the sample is held by the ten biggest clonotypes. The material sequenced was memory CD4+ T cells sorted from blood. What this sample's cell subset or site label stands for: CD45RA-negative fraction. The receptors come from a man between 18 and 29 years old in good health.

The chain has TRBV7-9 and TRBJ1-3; tentatively, D is TRBD1 (5 bases). V was shortened by 3 bases and J by 4 bases, with 19 bases between the two germline ends. The germline V gene has CDR1 SEHNR and CDR2 FQNEAQ (reference sequence). The CDR3 spans 17 residues. DNA of the CDR3: TGTGCCAGCAGCTTTGGTCGCTCGGGGCAGGTCGGAAACACCATATATTTT. Protein: CASSFGRSGQVGNTIYF.

The gene calls are TRBV2 and TRBJ2-7; the D gene is possibly TRBD2 (5 bases). The CDR3 extends over 14 amino acids. V lost 8 bases and J 0 bases, leaving 14 bases between the germline ends. The germline CDR1 and CDR2 sequences are SNHLY and FYNNEI. The CDR3 loop is CASQWTWSSYEQYF. CDR3 bases: TGTGCCAGCCAATGGACTTGGAGCTCCTACGAGCAGTACTTC.

V is TRBV30 and J is TRBJ1-4; TRBD1 is a possible D gene (5 bases). This CDR3 region has 14 residues. Germline values: CDR1 GTSNPN, CDR2 SVGIG (reference sequence). Between the trimmed V and J ends, which lost 2 bases and 5 bases, there was a span of 12 bases. The DNA of the CDR3 is TGTGCCTGGAGTATGTGGGGGGGGAATGAAAAACTGTTTTTT. This encodes CAWSMWGGNEKLFF.

The chain links TRBV19 to TRBJ2-7, with TRBD2 matching over 8 bases. The V segment lost 8 bases and the J segment 3 bases; nucleotides outside the gene matches: 12. Per the germline V gene, CDR1 is LNHDA and CDR2 is SQIVND (reference sequence). The CDR3 sequence is 15 residues long. The CDR3 sequence is CASGKLAAGGYEQYF. In DNA form, the CDR3 reads TGTGCCAGTGGCAAGCTGGCGGCGGGGGGCTACGAGCAGTACTTC.

The chain recombines TRBV5-3 with TRBJ2-5, with 11 positions matching TRBD1. TRBV5-3 falls under the ORF class, with uncertain function. After removal of 0 bases from V and 0 bases from J, the junction contained 7 bases not matched to a gene. This CDR3 comprises 18 residues. This CDR3 is CARSLEGQGASHQETQYF. DNA for the CDR3: TGTGCCAGAAGCTTGGAAGGACAGGGGGCCTCTCACCAAGAGACCCAGTACTTC.

The chain recombines TRBV2 with TRBJ1-2; D not resolved. Germline lookup yields CDR1 SNHLY and CDR2 FYNNEI. Trimming shortened V by 4 bases and J by 2 bases, and 11 bases separated the two germline ends. This CDR3 is built from 14 residues. The CDR3 is CASSGAVTNYGYTF. The DNA for the CDR3 is TGTGCCAGCAGTGGAGCCGTTACGAACTATGGCTACACCTTC.

About this clone itself: A read error may account for a junction end that differs from germline. V and J are TRBV7-9 and TRBJ1-2; D perhaps matches TRBD1 (5 bases). The CDR3 has 15 amino acids. The germline V gene has CDR1 SEHNR and CDR2 FQNEAQ (reference sequence). In DNA, the CDR3 is TGTGCCAGCAGCTTATCCCCCCTAAGGACAAGTGCGGACCACTTC. The encoded protein is CASSLSPLRTSADHF.

The rearrangement links TRBV30 to TRBJ2-1, with 13 positions matching TRBD2. This CDR3 is 15 amino acids long. From germline, CDR1 is GTSNPN and CDR2 SVGIG (reference sequence). V was clipped by 1 base and J by 7 bases; unmatched bases: 4. CDR3 bases: TGTGCCTGGAGTGGGACTAGCGGGAGTCTGAATGAGCAGTTCTTC. Residues: CAWSGTSGSLNEQFF. Full variable domain (remainder filled in from reference TRBV30 and TRBJ2-1): SQTIHQWPATLVQPVGSPLSLECTVEGTSNPNLYWYRQAAGRGLQLLFYSVGIGQISSEVPQNLSASRPQDRQFILSSKKLLLSDSGFYLCAWSGTSGSLNEQFFGPGTRLTVL.

The table lists this clone with a few counts. The V gene is TRBV5-1, the J gene TRBJ1-6; 9 positions agree with TRBD1. This CDR3 is 14 amino acids long. Germline loops: CDR1 SGHRS, CDR2 YFSETQ. After removal of 7 bases from V and 9 bases from J, the junction contained 8 bases not matched to a gene. The CDR3 spells CASCTGGISSPLHF. The CDR3 DNA follows: TGCGCCAGCTGTACAGGGGGCATAAGTTCACCCCTCCACTTT.

The rearrangement joins TRBV10-3 to TRBJ2-3, with TRBD2 matching over 9 bases. This CDR3 region has 15 residues. With 6 bases clipped from V and 3 bases from J, the junction kept 7 bases outside the gene matches. The germline V gene encodes CDR1 ENHRY and CDR2 SYGVKD. CDR3 protein: CAIRVSGGQTDTQYF. CDR3 nucleotides: TGTGCCATCAGGGTCAGCGGGGGGCAGACAGATACGCAGTATTTT.